This passage covers 26 T cell receptor beta chains from one sample sequenced in a study of OX40 agonist ivuxolimab in advanced cancers. Assay: immunoSEQ multiplex PCR; the TCRdb copy retains only in-frame clones and omits some. Of fewer than 70,000 clones listed, approximately 90% were seen once; the top ten hold approximately 4%. The source material was CD4+ or CD8+ T cells sorted from blood, sampled in a trial of the OX40 agonist ivuxolimab. The receptors shown here come from an adult with an advanced solid tumor such as melanoma, head and neck, liver or kidney cancer.

Written as DNA, the CDR3 is TGTGCCAGCAGCAGGCAGGGGAGGTTCGAGCAGTACTTC. Protein: CASSRQGRFEQYF. This sequence joins TRBV27 and TRBJ2-7; tentatively, D is TRBD1 or TRBD2 (6 bases each). CDR3 length equals 13 residues. Trimming stripped 6 bases from V and 6 bases from J, with 15 bases between. The V gene's germline CDR1 is MNHEY and CDR2 SMNVEV (reference sequence).

The chain links TRBV5-4 to TRBJ2-3; 11 positions agree with TRBD2. This CDR3 contains 18 residues. The junction had 14 bases not matched to a gene; V was cut back by 3 bases and J by 5 bases. CDR1 SGHNT and CDR2 YYREEE come from the germline V gene (reference sequence). This CDR3 reads CASSSGGASGGRVDTQYF. CDR3 bases: TGTGCCAGCAGCTCTGGGGGAGCTAGCGGGGGGCGGGTAGATACGCAGTATTTT.

In this sample, this clone turned up once. The chain employs TRBV11-2 and TRBJ2-7, with 11 positions matching TRBD2. Germline V lookup: CDR1 SGHAT, CDR2 FQNNGV. The CDR3 consists of 20 residues. V shed 0 bases and J 2 bases; nucleotides not matched to a gene: 15. The CDR3: CASSLELAGAAPSPPYEQYF. The CDR3 DNA is TGTGCCAGCAGCTTAGAACTAGCGGGGGCCGCCCCCTCCCCTCCCTACGAGCAGTACTTC.

This clone was recorded a few times. The chain combines TRBV18 with TRBJ2-7, with D tentatively TRBD2 (5 bases). The CDR3 is made up of 14 amino acids. Germline V gene lookup returns CDR1 KGHSH and CDR2 LQKENI. V lost 8 bases and J lost 5, with 19 bases in between. DNA for the CDR3: TGTGCCAGCAAGGTGGAGGCTGCTGTAAACGAGCAGTACTTC. This sequence encodes CASKVEAAVNEQYF.

V and J are TRBV7-2 and TRBJ1-5; no clear D. Germline assignment: CDR1 SGHTA and CDR2 FQGNSA. V lost 1 base, J lost 7 bases, and 14 bases lay in between. The CDR3 spans 15 residues. The CDR3 region has the DNA TGTGCCAGCAGCTTAGGGGCTCCCGTATACCAGCCCCAGCATTTT. This gives the protein CASSLGAPVYQPQHF.

The CDR3, as DNA: TGTGCCAGTAGTATAACGGGGATTTACGAGCAGTACTTC. It is translated as CASSITGIYEQYF. The genes are TRBV19 and TRBJ2-7, with a possible D match to TRBD2 (5 bases). The CDR3 consists of 13 residues. V gave up 2 bases and J gave up 4 bases, with 9 bases separating them. The germline V gene encodes CDR1 LNHDA and CDR2 SQIVND (reference sequence).

The chain recombines TRBV5-6 with TRBJ2-7; perhaps D is TRBD1 or TRBD2 (5 bases each). The CDR3 totals 14 residues. Looked up from germline, CDR1 is SGHDT and CDR2 is YYEEEE. V was trimmed by 3 bases and J by 0 bases, leaving 10 bases between them. The CDR3 DNA is TGTGCCAGCAGCTCTTCGGGGCACTCCTACGAGCAGTACTTC. This sequence encodes CASSSSGHSYEQYF.

V gene TRBV29-1 combines with J gene TRBJ1-2; TRBD1 matches 10 bases. Germline V gene sequence: CDR1 SQVTM, CDR2 ANQGSEA. The CDR3 has 13 residues. The CDR3 here is CSHGSGTGVGYTF. CDR3 nucleotide sequence: TGCAGTCATGGATCCGGGACAGGGGTTGGCTACACCTTC.

The chain links TRBV29-1 to TRBJ1-1; the D is unclear. CDR3 length: 11 residues. Trimming removed 4 bases from V and 7 bases from J, with 10 bases in between. CDR1 and CDR2 (germline): SQVTM, ANQGSEA. CDR3 protein: CSVAVMNEAFF. The CDR3 nucleotides are TGCAGCGTTGCTGTTATGAATGAAGCTTTCTTT.

Notes on this clone: The junction shows a germline mismatch at one end, possibly a read error. J is TRBJ2-5 and V is TRBV5-5; D is undetermined. This CDR3 is built from 15 residues. Germline assignment: CDR1 SGHKS and CDR2 YYEKEE (reference sequence). CDR3 nucleotide sequence: TGTGCCAGCAGCTCGCTGAAAGTCCCCCAAGGGACCCAGTACTTC. It translates to CASSSLKVPQGTQYF.

This clone is a singleton in its sample. The rearrangement joins TRBV5-1 to TRBJ1-6, with D possibly being TRBD1 (5 bases). This CDR3 contains 14 residues. Germline CDR1 is SGHRS and CDR2 is YFSETQ. V lost 4 bases and J 10 bases, leaving 15 bases between the germline ends. The CDR3 nucleotides read TGCGCCAGCAGCGAATCCCTAGAGGGGTCACCCCTCCACTTT. It specifies CASSESLEGSPLHF. Filled out from reference TRBV5-1 and TRBJ1-6, the complete variable domain reads KAGVTQTPRYLIKTRGQQVTLSCSPISGHRSVSWYQQTPGQGLQFLFEYFSETQRNKGNFPGRFSGRQFSNSRSEMNVSTLELGDSALYLCASSESLEGSPLHFGNGTRLTVT.

The chain employs TRBV9 and TRBJ1-3; D might be TRBD1 (5 bases). V was clipped by 4 bases and J by 7 bases, with 12 bases between them. CDR3 length equals 13 residues. Germline lookup yields CDR1 SGDLS and CDR2 YYNGEE. The CDR3 region has the DNA TGTGCCAGCAGCCTCCGGGGGGGTAACACCATATATTTT. This encodes CASSLRGGNTIYF.

V usage is TRBV7-3 and J usage is TRBJ1-6, with no clear D. This CDR3 region has 15 residues. Trimming shortened V by 5 bases and J by 7 bases, and 15 bases separated the two germline ends. Germline lookup yields CDR1 SGHTA and CDR2 FQGTGA. CDR3 bases: TGTGCCAGCAGCGCGAATTCGGGAGGGAATTCACCCCTCCACTTT. It yields the protein CASSANSGGNSPLHF.

This chain uses TRBV6-6 with TRBJ2-5, with D uncertain. CDR1 and CDR2 from the germline V gene are MNHNY and SVGAGI (reference sequence). The CDR3 is 13 amino acids. The germline V and J ends were trimmed by 2 bases and 5 bases, with 9 bases remaining between them. The CDR3 DNA sequence: TGTGCCAGCAGTTACAGGGTCCGGGAGACCCAGTACTTC. Translating it yields CASSYRVRETQYF.

The rearrangement joins TRBV7-2 to TRBJ2-2; D is unresolved. Between the trimmed V and J ends, which lost 4 bases and 8 bases, there was a span of 11 bases. The germline CDR1 and CDR2 sequences are SGHTA and FQGNSA. This CDR3 has 13 residues. CDR3 coding DNA: TGTGCCAGCAGCTCGGGCCAGCCTGGGGAGCTGTTTTTT. This encodes CASSSGQPGELFF.

The gene calls are TRBV30 and TRBJ1-1; D unresolved. CDR3 size: 13 residues. The ends were cut back, 4 bases at V and 4 bases at J, with 13 bases in the middle. The germline gives CDR1 GTSNPN, CDR2 SVGIG (reference sequence). CDR3: CAWKKGFFTEAFF. CDR3 nucleotides: TGTGCCTGGAAGAAAGGTTTTTTCACTGAAGCTTTCTTT.

Here the CDR3 DNA reads TGTGCCAGCAGTTTAGGGTTCCGCACTGAAGCTTTCTTT. Translating it yields CASSLGFRTEAFF. The chain couples TRBV27 to TRBJ1-1; D remains unclear. Germline assignment: CDR1 MNHEY and CDR2 SMNVEV (reference sequence). Trimming left V 2 bases short and J 4 bases short, with 8 bases between. This CDR3 spans 13 amino acids.

This clone was detected only a few times. Its ends do not fully match the called genes, so a read error is possible. This chain links TRBV18 with TRBJ1-4; TRBD1 is a possible D gene (6 bases). Germline lookup yields CDR1 KGHSH and CDR2 LQKENI. The CDR3 extends over 14 amino acids. Written as DNA, the CDR3 is TGTGCCAGCTCACCGACAGGTACTAAGGAAAAACTGTTTTTT. Translated, it gives CASSPTGTKEKLFF. Drawing the rest from reference TRBV18 and TRBJ1-4, the complete variable domain is NAGVMQNPRHLVRRRGQEARLRCSPMKGHSHVYWYRQLPEEGLKFMVYLQKENIIDESGMPKERFSAEFPKEGPSILRIQQVVRGDSAAYFCASSPTGTKEKLFFGSGTQLSVL.

Here the CDR3 reads CAWSPRTVTSGNTIYF. The CDR3 DNA reads TGTGCCTGGAGTCCTAGGACAGTGACCTCTGGAAACACCATATATTTT. J is TRBJ1-3 and V is TRBV30; perhaps TRBD1 as D (6 bases). Germline lookup yields CDR1 GTSNPN and CDR2 SVGIG (reference sequence). The V end was cut by 2 bases, the J end by 0 bases, with 14 bases between. This CDR3 spans 16 amino acids.

The chain carries TRBV11-3 and TRBJ2-1, with D unresolved. CDR3 length equals 13 residues. CDR1 SGHNT and CDR2 YENEEA come from the germline V gene. V dropped 0 bases and J dropped 6 bases, with 6 bases sitting between them. The CDR3 coding sequence is TGTGCCAGCAGCTTAGATCGGCTCAATGAGCAGTTCTTC. This encodes CASSLDRLNEQFF.

V is TRBV5-5 and J is TRBJ1-6; maybe TRBD1 (5 bases). Germline lookup yields CDR1 SGHKS and CDR2 YYEKEE (reference sequence). Trimming cost V 4 bases and J 7 bases, with 12 bases left between them. The CDR3 totals 14 residues. The CDR3 DNA reads TGTGCCAGCAGCCTCGGGACGGTGAATTCACCCCTCCACTTT. Translating it yields CASSLGTVNSPLHF.

This chain links TRBV11-3 with TRBJ2-5; unclear D gene. V was cut by 2 bases and J by 3 bases, with 7 bases left in between. The CDR3 extends over 13 amino acids. Germline CDR1 reads SGHNT; CDR2 reads YENEEA. In nucleotides, the CDR3 is TGTGCCAGCAGCTTACTAAGCGAAGAGACCCAGTACTTC. This encodes CASSLLSEETQYF. Looking up the rest from reference TRBV11-3 and TRBJ2-5 gives the full variable domain: EAGVVQSPRYKIIEKKQPVAFWCNPISGHNTLYWYLQNLGQGPELLIRYENEEAVDDSQLPKDRFSAERLKGVDSTLKIQPAELGDSAVYLCASSLLSEETQYFGPGTRLLVL.

This clone was seen only a few times. The chain couples TRBV18 to TRBJ1-6, with 9 positions matching TRBD1. V was pared by 0 bases and J by 10 bases, with 4 bases of the junction left unmatched. Germline values: CDR1 KGHSH, CDR2 LQKENI. The CDR3 is 15 amino acids. DNA for the CDR3: TGTGCCAGCTCACCACCGGGGGACAGGGCGTCACCCCTCCACTTT. This sequence encodes CASSPPGDRASPLHF.

The sample holds one count of this clone. The chain employs TRBV7-3 and TRBJ2-1; a possible D gene is TRBD2 (7 bases). V gave up 4 bases and J gave up 9 bases, with 19 bases separating them. The length of the CDR3 is 15 residues. Germline V CDR1 and CDR2: SGHTA, FQGTGA. The CDR3 bases are TGTGCCAGCAGCTCCCCAAGGGGGGGGCCTAGTGAGCAGTTCTTC. It codes for CASSSPRGGPSEQFF.

V usage is TRBV5-1 and J usage is TRBJ1-2; no firm D call. V was trimmed by 0 bases and J by 6 bases, leaving 9 bases between them. Germline-derived CDR1 and CDR2 are SGHRS and YFSETQ. CDR3 length: 13 amino acids. Written as DNA, the CDR3 is TGCGCCAGCAGCTTGGAATGGGTGGATGGCTACACCTTC. Amino acid sequence: CASSLEWVDGYTF.

This clone was seen a handful of times. The chain links TRBV25-1 to TRBJ2-3, with D perhaps matching TRBD1 or TRBD2 (5 bases each). CDR3 size: 14 residues. Germline V gene data show CDR1 as MGHDK and CDR2 as SYGVNS. V lost 9 bases and J lost 2, with 15 bases in between. The CDR3 nucleotides are TGTGCCAGTACCCCCCGGGACCTCACAGATACGCAGTATTTT. It codes for CASTPRDLTDTQYF. The whole variable domain, remainder taken from reference TRBV25-1 and TRBJ2-3, is EADIYQTPRYLVIGTGKKITLECSQTMGHDKMYWYQQDPGMELHLIHYSYGVNSTEKGDLSSESTVSRIRTEHFPLTLESARPSHTSQYLCASTPRDLTDTQYFGPGTRLTVL.